This entry is about one T cell receptor beta chain. Additional DNA sequences in this sample encode the identical CDR3. This sample was taken from a study of cytomegalovirus exposure and HLA in healthy donors. In the PCR, 60 Vbeta and 13 Jbeta primers were used. Libraries were prepared by immunoSEQ multiplex PCR; TCRdb keeps only in-frame clonotypes and omits some of them. This listing includes 150,000 to 200,000 clones. This CDR3 is 16 amino acids long. V was clipped by 0 bases and J by 2 bases; unmatched bases: 1. The V gene's germline CDR1 is SGHRS and CDR2 YFSETQ. The chain combines TRBV5-1 with TRBJ2-5, with 13 bases that match TRBD2. This TCR was sampled from a woman in her late teens or twenties in good health and CMV-seropositive. Sequencing input: PBMCs. Written as DNA, the CDR3 is TGCGCCAGCAGCTTGGGACTAGCGGGGGGTCAAGAGACCCAGTACTTC. Its translation is CASSLGLAGGQETQYF.